This entry lists 7 T cell receptor beta chains sequenced from one sample in a study of blood T cells in healthy people across ages (dated by TCRdb to 2014 to 2015). The protocol used for the library was 5' RACE. These reads were obtained on an Illumina HiSeq 2500. A second PCR of roughly 6 to 11 cycles was run with a J-beta primer mix and a sample-barcoded 5' primer. Through fastp at Q25 and MiXCR, TCRdb rebuilt clones from the public reads, retaining in-frame beta chains. When rows share a CDR3 protein, they turn into one entry using the most common DNA and genes. For this sample there are some 860,000 distinct CDR3 sequences; about 56% appear just once. Of the sample, roughly 24% is held by the ten largest clones. Sequencing input: blood. These TCRs come from a man aged 35 to 55 in good health.

The V call is TRBV7-2, the J call TRBJ2-5, with a weak D call TRBD2 (6 bases). The CDR3 totals 17 residues. Between the trimmed V and J ends, which lost 0 bases and 1 base, there was a span of 15 bases. Looked up from germline, CDR1 is SGHTA and CDR2 is FQGNSA. The CDR3 DNA is TGTGCCAGCAGCTTAGCTAGCGGAAGAATTATCCAAGAGACCCAGTACTTC. It specifies CASSLASGRIIQETQYF.

The rearrangement joins TRBV3-1 to TRBJ2-2; TRBD2 matches 9 bases. This CDR3 comprises 15 residues. Germline CDR1 LGHDT, CDR2 YNNKEL (reference sequence). J lost 5 bases, V lost 9 bases, and 10 bases had no gene match. This CDR3 is CARWAPGLATGELFF. The CDR3 bases are TGTGCCAGGTGGGCACCGGGACTAGCAACCGGGGAGCTGTTTTTT.

This clonotype was observed a single time. CDR3 nucleotides: TGTGCCAGCAGACCCAGGAGTGGCCCAGTCAGAAGCAATGAGCAGTACTTC. Its protein is CASRPRSGPVRSNEQYF. V and J are TRBV28 and TRBJ2-5; D is unresolved. The CDR3 extends over 17 amino acids. Trimming took off 6 bases at V and 11 bases at J, with 31 bases between the two ends. Germline lookup yields CDR1 MDHEN and CDR2 SYDVKM.

The chain links TRBV24-1 to TRBJ2-1; TRBD2 matches at 9 bases. CDR1 KGHDR and CDR2 SFDVKD come from the germline V gene. V shed 4 bases and J 0 bases; nucleotides not matched to a gene: 6. This CDR3 spans 17 amino acids. Here the CDR3 DNA reads TGTGCCACCAGTGACCTTAGCGGGAGAAGCTCCTACAATGAGCAGTTCTTC. Translation: CATSDLSGRSSYNEQFF.

This chain uses TRBV7-6 with TRBJ1-6, with D unclear. Per germline, CDR1 SGHVS and CDR2 FNYEAQ. There are 14 residues in the CDR3. Trimming stripped 5 bases from V and 7 bases from J, with 12 bases between. In DNA, the CDR3 is TGTGCCAGCAGCCCATGGATTGAGAATTCACCCCTCCACTTT. Translated, it gives CASSPWIENSPLHF.

The rearrangement links TRBV27 to TRBJ1-2; unclear D gene. Per the germline V gene, CDR1 is MNHEY and CDR2 is SMNVEV (reference sequence). This CDR3 contains 15 residues. Between the trimmed V and J ends, which lost 4 bases and 0 bases, there was a span of 12 bases. CDR3 in amino acids: CASSWGGPPNYGYTF. As DNA, the CDR3 is TGTGCCAGCAGTTGGGGTGGGCCCCCTAACTATGGCTACACCTTC.

This clonotype has more than one count but fewer than ten. The rearrangement uses TRBV3-1 and TRBJ1-2, with D possibly being TRBD1 (5 bases). Trimming took off 8 bases at V and 1 base at J, with 14 bases between the two ends. The CDR3 is made up of 14 amino acids. CDR1 is LGHDT, CDR2 YNNKEL, per germline (reference sequence). CDR3 nucleotide sequence: TGTGCCAGCGGAGGGTTCGACAGTAACTATGGCTACACCTTC. This codes for CASGGFDSNYGYTF.